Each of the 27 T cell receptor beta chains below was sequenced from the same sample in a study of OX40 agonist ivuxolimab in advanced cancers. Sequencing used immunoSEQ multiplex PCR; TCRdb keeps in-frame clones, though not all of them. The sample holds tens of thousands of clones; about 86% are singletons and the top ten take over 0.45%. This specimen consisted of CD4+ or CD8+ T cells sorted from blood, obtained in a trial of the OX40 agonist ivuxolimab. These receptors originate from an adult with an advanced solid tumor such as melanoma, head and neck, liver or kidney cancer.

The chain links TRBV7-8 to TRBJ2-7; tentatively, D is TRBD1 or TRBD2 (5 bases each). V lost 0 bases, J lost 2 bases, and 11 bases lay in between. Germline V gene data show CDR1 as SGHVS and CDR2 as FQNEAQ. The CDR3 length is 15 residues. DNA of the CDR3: TGTGCCAGCAGCTTAGCTCGGGACGGTCCCTACGAGCAGTACTTC. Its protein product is CASSLARDGPYEQYF.

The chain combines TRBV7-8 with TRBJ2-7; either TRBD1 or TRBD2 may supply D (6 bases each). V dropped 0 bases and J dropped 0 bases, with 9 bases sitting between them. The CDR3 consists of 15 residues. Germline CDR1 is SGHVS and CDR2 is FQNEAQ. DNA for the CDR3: TGTGCCAGCAGCTTAGCAGGGGGGCCCTCCTACGAGCAGTACTTC. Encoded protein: CASSLAGGPSYEQYF.

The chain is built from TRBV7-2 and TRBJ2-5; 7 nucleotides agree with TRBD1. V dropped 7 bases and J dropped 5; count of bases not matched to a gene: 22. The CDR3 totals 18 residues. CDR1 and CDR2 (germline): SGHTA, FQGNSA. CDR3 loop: CASTSVIGGAGRGETQYF. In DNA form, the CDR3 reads TGTGCCAGCACCTCCGTAATAGGGGGCGCGGGCAGGGGTGAGACCCAGTACTTC.

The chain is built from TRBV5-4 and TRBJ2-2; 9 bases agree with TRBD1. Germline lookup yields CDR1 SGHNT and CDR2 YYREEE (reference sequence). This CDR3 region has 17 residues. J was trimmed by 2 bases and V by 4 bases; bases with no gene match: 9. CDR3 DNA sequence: TGTGCCAGCAGCAAAGCCCCGGGACAGGGAAACACCGGGGAGCTGTTTTTT. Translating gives CASSKAPGQGNTGELFF.

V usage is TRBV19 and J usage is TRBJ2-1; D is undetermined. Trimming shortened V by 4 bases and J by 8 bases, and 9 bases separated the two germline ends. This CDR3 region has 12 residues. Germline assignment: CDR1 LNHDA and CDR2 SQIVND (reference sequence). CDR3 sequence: CASSTPSYEQFF. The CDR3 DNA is TGTGCCAGTAGTACCCCCTCCTATGAGCAGTTCTTC.

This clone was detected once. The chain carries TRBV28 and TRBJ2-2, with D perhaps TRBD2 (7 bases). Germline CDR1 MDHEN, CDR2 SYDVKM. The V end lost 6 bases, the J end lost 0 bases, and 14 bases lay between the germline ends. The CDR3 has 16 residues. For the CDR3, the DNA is TGTGCCAGCAGCCCAAGGGGGGGGACGAACACCGGGGAGCTGTTTTTT. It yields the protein CASSPRGGTNTGELFF.

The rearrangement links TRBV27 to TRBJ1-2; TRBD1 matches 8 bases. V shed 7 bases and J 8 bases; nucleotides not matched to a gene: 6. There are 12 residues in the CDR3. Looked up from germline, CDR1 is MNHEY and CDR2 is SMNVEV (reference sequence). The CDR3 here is CASKDRAAGYTF. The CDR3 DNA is TGTGCCAGCAAGGACAGGGCGGCGGGCTACACCTTC.

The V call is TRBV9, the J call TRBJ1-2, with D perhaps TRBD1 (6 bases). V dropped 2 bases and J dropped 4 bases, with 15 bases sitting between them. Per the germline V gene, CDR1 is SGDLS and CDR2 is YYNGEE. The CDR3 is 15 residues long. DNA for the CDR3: TGTGCCAGCAGCGTTAGGGGAGGGGGAAGCTATGGCTACACCTTC. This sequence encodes CASSVRGGGSYGYTF.

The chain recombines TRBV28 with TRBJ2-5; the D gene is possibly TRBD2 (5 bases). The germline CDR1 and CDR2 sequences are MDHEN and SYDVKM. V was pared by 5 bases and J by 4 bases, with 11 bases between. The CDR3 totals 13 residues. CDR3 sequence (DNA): TGTGCCAGCAGTCCGATAGCGATAGAGACCCAGTACTTC. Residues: CASSPIAIETQYF.

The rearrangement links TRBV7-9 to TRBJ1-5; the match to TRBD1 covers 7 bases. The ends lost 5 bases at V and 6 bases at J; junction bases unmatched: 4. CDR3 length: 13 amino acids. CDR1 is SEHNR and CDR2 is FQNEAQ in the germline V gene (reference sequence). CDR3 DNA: TGTGCCAGCAGCCCGACAGGGTTTCAGCCCCAGCATTTT. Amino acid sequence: CASSPTGFQPQHF.

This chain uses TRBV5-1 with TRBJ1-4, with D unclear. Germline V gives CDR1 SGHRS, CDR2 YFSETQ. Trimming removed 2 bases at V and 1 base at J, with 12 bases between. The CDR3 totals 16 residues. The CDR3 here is CASSFRALGTNEKLFF. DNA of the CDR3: TGCGCCAGCAGCTTTAGGGCCTTAGGAACTAATGAAAAACTGTTTTTT.

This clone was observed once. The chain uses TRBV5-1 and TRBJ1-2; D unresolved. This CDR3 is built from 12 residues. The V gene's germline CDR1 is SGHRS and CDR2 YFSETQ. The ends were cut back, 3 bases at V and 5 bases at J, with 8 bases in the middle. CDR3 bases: TGCGCCAGCAGCTCGGATAAGTATGGCTACACCTTC. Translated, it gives CASSSDKYGYTF.

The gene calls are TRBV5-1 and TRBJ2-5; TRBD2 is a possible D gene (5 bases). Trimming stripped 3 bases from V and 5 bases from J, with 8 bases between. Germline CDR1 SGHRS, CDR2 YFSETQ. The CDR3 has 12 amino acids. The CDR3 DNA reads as TGCGCCAGCAGCTATACGGGGGAGACCCAGTACTTC. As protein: CASSYTGETQYF.

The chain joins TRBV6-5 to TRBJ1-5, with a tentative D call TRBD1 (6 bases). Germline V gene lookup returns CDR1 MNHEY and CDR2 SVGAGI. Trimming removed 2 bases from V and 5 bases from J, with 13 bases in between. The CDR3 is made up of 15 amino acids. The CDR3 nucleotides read TGTGCCAGCAGTTACGGCAGGGGATACGATCAGCCCCAGCATTTT. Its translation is CASSYGRGYDQPQHF.

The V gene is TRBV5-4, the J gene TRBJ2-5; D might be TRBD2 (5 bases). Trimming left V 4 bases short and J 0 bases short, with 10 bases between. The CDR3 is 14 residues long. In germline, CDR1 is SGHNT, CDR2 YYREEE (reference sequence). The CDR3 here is CASSPTGNQETQYF. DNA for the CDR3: TGTGCCAGCAGCCCCACGGGGAACCAAGAGACCCAGTACTTC.

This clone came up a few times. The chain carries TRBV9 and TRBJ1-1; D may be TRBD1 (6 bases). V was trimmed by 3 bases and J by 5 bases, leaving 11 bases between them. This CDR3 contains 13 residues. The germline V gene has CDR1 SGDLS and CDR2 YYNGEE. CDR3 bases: TGTGCCAGCAGCGCACAGGGTCTTACTGAAGCTTTCTTT. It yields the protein CASSAQGLTEAFF.

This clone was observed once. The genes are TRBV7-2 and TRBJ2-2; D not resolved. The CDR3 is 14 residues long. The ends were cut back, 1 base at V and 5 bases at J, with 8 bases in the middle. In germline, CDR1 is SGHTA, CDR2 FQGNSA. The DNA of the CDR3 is TGTGCCAGCAGCTTAGTAGAAGGTACCGGGGAGCTGTTTTTT. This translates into CASSLVEGTGELFF.

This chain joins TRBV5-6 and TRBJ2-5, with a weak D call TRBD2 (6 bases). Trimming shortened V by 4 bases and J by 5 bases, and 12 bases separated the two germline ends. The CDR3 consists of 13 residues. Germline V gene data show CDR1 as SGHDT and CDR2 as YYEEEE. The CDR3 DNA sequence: TGTGCCAGCAGCCGACGTGGGAGGGAGACCCAGTACTTC. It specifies CASSRRGRETQYF.

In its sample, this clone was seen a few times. This chain's CDR3 is CASSEHRDYGYTF. DNA for the CDR3: TGTGCCAGCAGTGAACACCGGGACTATGGCTACACCTTC. The chain couples TRBV2 to TRBJ1-2; D ambiguous. V lost 2 bases and J lost 3, with 7 bases in between. This CDR3 has 13 residues. CDR1 SNHLY and CDR2 FYNNEI come from the germline V gene. The full variable domain, completed using reference TRBV2 and TRBJ1-2, is EPEVTQTPSHQVTQMGQEVILRCVPISNHLYFYWYRQILGQKVEFLVSFYNNEISEKSEIFDDQFSVERPDGSNFTLKIRSTKLEDSAMYFCASSEHRDYGYTFGSGTRLTVV.

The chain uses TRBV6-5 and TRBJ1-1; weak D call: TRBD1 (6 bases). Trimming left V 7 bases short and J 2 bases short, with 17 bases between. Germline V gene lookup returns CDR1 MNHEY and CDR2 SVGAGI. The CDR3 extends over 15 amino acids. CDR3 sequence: CASKEGGLHNTEAFF. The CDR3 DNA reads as TGTGCCAGCAAGGAGGGGGGACTACACAACACTGAAGCTTTCTTT.

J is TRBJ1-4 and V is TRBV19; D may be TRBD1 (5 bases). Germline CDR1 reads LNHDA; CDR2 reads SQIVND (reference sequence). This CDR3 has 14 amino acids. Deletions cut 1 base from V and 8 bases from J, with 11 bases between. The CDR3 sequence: CASSIARAGEKLFF. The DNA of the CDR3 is TGTGCCAGTAGTATAGCCAGGGCAGGGGAAAAACTGTTTTTT.

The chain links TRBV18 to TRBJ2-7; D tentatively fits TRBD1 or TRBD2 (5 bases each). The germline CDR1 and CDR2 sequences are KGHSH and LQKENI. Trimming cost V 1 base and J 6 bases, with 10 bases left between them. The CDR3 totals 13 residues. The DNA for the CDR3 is TGTGCCAGCTCACCACAATCCGGGGCCGAGCAGTACTTC. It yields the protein CASSPQSGAEQYF.

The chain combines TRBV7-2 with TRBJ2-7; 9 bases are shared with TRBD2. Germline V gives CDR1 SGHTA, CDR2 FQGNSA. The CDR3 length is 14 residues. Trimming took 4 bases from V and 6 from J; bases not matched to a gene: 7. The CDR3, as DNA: TGTGCCAGCAGCTCTAGGACTAGCGAAGGCGAGCAGTACTTC. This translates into CASSSRTSEGEQYF.

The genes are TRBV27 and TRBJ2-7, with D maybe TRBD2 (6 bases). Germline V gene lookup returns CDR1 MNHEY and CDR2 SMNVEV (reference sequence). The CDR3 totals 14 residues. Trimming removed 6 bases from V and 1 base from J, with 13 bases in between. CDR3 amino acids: CASSRGGASYEQYF. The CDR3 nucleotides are TGTGCCAGCAGCAGAGGAGGGGCTTCCTACGAGCAGTACTTC.

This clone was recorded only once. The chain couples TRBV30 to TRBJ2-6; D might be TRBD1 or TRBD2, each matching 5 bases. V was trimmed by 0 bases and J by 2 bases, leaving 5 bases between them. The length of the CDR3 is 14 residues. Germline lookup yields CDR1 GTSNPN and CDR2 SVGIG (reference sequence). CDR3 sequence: CAWSVGAGANVLTF. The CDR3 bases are TGTGCCTGGAGTGTGGGGGCTGGGGCCAACGTCCTGACTTTC.

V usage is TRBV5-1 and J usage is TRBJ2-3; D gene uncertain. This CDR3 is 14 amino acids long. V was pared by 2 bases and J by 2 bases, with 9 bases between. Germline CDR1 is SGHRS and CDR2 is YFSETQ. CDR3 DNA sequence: TGCGCCAGCAGCTTAGGTCAGGCCACAGATACGCAGTATTTT. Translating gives CASSLGQATDTQYF.

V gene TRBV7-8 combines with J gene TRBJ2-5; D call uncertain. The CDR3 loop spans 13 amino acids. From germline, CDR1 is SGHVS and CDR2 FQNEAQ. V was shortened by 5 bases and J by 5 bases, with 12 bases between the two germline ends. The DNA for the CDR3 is TGTGCCAGCAGCAGCACTACTCGGGAGACCCAGTACTTC. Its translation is CASSSTTRETQYF.